Listed below are T cell receptor beta chains from one sample, sequenced in a study of control samples from healthy donors and cancer patients. This table comes from immunoSEQ multiplex PCR, and its TCRdb copy is limited to in-frame clones, with some not included. There are about 130,000 clones in the sample; about 95% occur only once, and approximately 15% lies in the top ten. Sequenced input: PBMCs. Receptors originate from a man in his 60s with colorectal cancer. Each CDR3 is given with its conserved first and last residue. The D gene is left open where the match is weak. Expanded clones are given a class, and other clones once, few, many or no size at all.

v_gene: TRBV19
d_gene: TRBD1
j_gene: TRBJ1-2
abundance: -
CDR3nt: TGTGCCAGTAGCCGGACAGGGGGCAACTATGGCTACACCTTC
CDR3aa: CASSRTGGNYGYTF

v_gene: TRBV9
d_gene: -
j_gene: TRBJ1-4
abundance: -
CDR3nt: TGTGCCAGCAGCGTAGGCAGGGGCCCCGCAACTAATGAAAAACTGTTTTTT
CDR3aa: CASSVGRGPATNEKLFF

v_gene: TRBV6-5
d_gene: -
j_gene: TRBJ2-7
abundance: -
CDR3nt: TGTGCCAGCAGGAAGACCCCGGGGGGCCACGAGCAGTACTTC
CDR3aa: CASRKTPGGHEQYF

v_gene: TRBV6-2/TRBV6-3
d_gene: -
j_gene: TRBJ1-5
abundance: -
CDR3nt: TGTGCCAGCAGTGGTGGTTATAGCAATCAGCCCCAGCATTTT
CDR3aa: CASSGGYSNQPQHF

v_gene: TRBV5-4
d_gene: -
j_gene: TRBJ2-7
abundance: -
CDR3nt: TGTGCCAGCAGCTTAGCGGGACAGGTCTACGAGCAGTACTTC
CDR3aa: CASSLAGQVYEQYF

v_gene: TRBV2
d_gene: TRBD1
j_gene: TRBJ1-1
abundance: -
CDR3nt: TGTGCCAGCAGCGGACAGGGGCTGGGTGAAGCTTTCTTT
CDR3aa: CASSGQGLGEAFF

v_gene: TRBV10-1
d_gene: TRBD2
j_gene: TRBJ2-7
abundance: -
CDR3nt: TGCGCCAGCAGTCCCGGGAGGGAAGGTATCTTCGGCTACGAGCAGTACTTC
CDR3aa: CASSPGREGIFGYEQYF

v_gene: TRBV5-6
d_gene: TRBD1
j_gene: TRBJ1-3
abundance: -
CDR3nt: TGTGCCAGCAGCTTGGAGGACAGGGGAAACACCATATATTTT
CDR3aa: CASSLEDRGNTIYF

v_gene: TRBV30
d_gene: -
j_gene: TRBJ1-1
abundance: -
CDR3nt: TGTGCCGGTAAGCTGACCTACACTGAAGCTTTCTTT
CDR3aa: CAGKLTYTEAFF

v_gene: TRBV6-5
d_gene: -
j_gene: TRBJ1-2
abundance: -
CDR3nt: TGTGCCAGCAGTTACTCGGGGAGATCCGCCTATGGCTACACCTTC
CDR3aa: CASSYSGRSAYGYTF

v_gene: TRBV29-1
d_gene: -
j_gene: TRBJ1-5
abundance: once
CDR3nt: TGCAGCGTTGAAGTTGCGCGAAATCAGCCCCAGCATTTT
CDR3aa: CSVEVARNQPQHF

v_gene: TRBV6-5
d_gene: TRBD1
j_gene: TRBJ1-5
abundance: once
CDR3nt: TGTGCCAGCAGTTACTCGTACCAGGGGGCTCAGCCCCAGCATTTT
CDR3aa: CASSYSYQGAQPQHF

v_gene: TRBV29-1
d_gene: -
j_gene: TRBJ2-5
abundance: -
CDR3nt: TGCAGCGTTGAGACAGGGGAGGGGGAGACCCAGTACTTC
CDR3aa: CSVETGEGETQYF

v_gene: TRBV27
d_gene: -
j_gene: TRBJ1-6
abundance: -
CDR3nt: TGTGCCAGGGGCTGCCTCTCCTATAATTCACCCCTCCACTTT
CDR3aa: CARGCLSYNSPLHF

v_gene: TRBV19
d_gene: -
j_gene: TRBJ1-5
abundance: -
CDR3nt: TGTGCCACCTCAAGGGGGGCAGGGCAGCCCCAGCATTTT
CDR3aa: CATSRGAGQPQHF

v_gene: TRBV30
d_gene: TRBD1
j_gene: TRBJ2-5
abundance: -
CDR3nt: TGTGCCTGGAGCGGAGGACAGGGACGGACCCAGTACTTC
CDR3aa: CAWSGGQGRTQYF

v_gene: TRBV6-5
d_gene: -
j_gene: TRBJ2-7
abundance: once
CDR3nt: TGTGCCAGCAGCGCAACAGGGTACGAGCAGTACTTC
CDR3aa: CASSATGYEQYF

v_gene: TRBV27
d_gene: TRBD1
j_gene: TRBJ1-1
abundance: once
CDR3nt: TGTGCCAGCAGTTTAACAGGGGGCTTGAACACTGAAGCTTTCTTT
CDR3aa: CASSLTGGLNTEAFF

v_gene: TRBV5-5
d_gene: TRBD1
j_gene: TRBJ1-5
abundance: -
CDR3nt: TGTGCCAGCAGCCGGACAGGGAGCAATCAGCCCCAGCATTTT
CDR3aa: CASSRTGSNQPQHF

v_gene: TRBV5-6
d_gene: -
j_gene: TRBJ2-7
abundance: -
CDR3nt: TGTGCCAGCAGCTTGGAGACATTCTCCTACGAGCAGTACTTC
CDR3aa: CASSLETFSYEQYF

v_gene: TRBV2
d_gene: -
j_gene: TRBJ1-6
abundance: -
CDR3nt: TGTGCCAGCAGTGAAAGTCAGGGCTATAATTCACCCCTCCACTTT
CDR3aa: CASSESQGYNSPLHF

v_gene: TRBV23-1
d_gene: -
j_gene: TRBJ2-7
abundance: -
CDR3nt: TGCGCCAGCAGTCAATTAGGGGGGGGGACCTCCTACGAGCAGTACTTC
CDR3aa: CASSQLGGGTSYEQYF

v_gene: TRBV27
d_gene: -
j_gene: TRBJ1-5
abundance: -
CDR3nt: TGTGCCAGCAGACCGGACTGGGGCAATCAGCCCCAGCATTTT
CDR3aa: CASRPDWGNQPQHF

v_gene: TRBV2
d_gene: TRBD1
j_gene: TRBJ1-1
abundance: -
CDR3nt: TGTGCCAGCAGTAGGGACAGGGGGGGTACTGAAGCTTTCTTT
CDR3aa: CASSRDRGGTEAFF

v_gene: TRBV9
d_gene: -
j_gene: TRBJ1-4
abundance: -
CDR3nt: TGTGCCAGCAGCGTTCATCCGAGCGGGGATGAAAAACTGTTTTTT
CDR3aa: CASSVHPSGDEKLFF

v_gene: TRBV10-3
d_gene: TRBD1
j_gene: TRBJ1-1
abundance: -
CDR3nt: TGTGCCACGCGACAGGGGGCGGTGAACACTGAAGCTTTCTTT
CDR3aa: CATRQGAVNTEAFF

v_gene: TRBV21-1
d_gene: -
j_gene: TRBJ1-5
abundance: -
CDR3nt: TGTGCCAGCAGCAAAAGCAGGGTGCTTTTTTCCTGGAAGAGCAATCAGCCCCAGCATTTT
CDR3aa: CASSKSRVLFSWKSNQPQHF

v_gene: TRBV5-4
d_gene: -
j_gene: TRBJ1-1
abundance: -
CDR3nt: TGTGCCAGCAGCCCCCAGGGTGCTCCTGAAGCTTTCTTT
CDR3aa: CASSPQGAPEAFF